These 8 T cell receptor beta chains were all obtained from the same sample, sequenced in a study of Tregs in tolerant kidney transplant recipients. The data were produced by immunoSEQ multiplex PCR, yet TCRdb's version contains in-frame clones alone and is incomplete. The sample yields 80,000 to 90,000 clones, more than 80% seen once. Sequencing was done on a sample of CD8+ T cells from blood. The receptor source for this set is a human donor in good health.

V and J are TRBV27 and TRBJ2-7; unclear D gene. Germline values: CDR1 MNHEY, CDR2 SMNVEV (reference sequence). The CDR3 sequence is 13 residues long. Trimming took 6 bases from V and 1 from J, leaving 10 bases between them. The CDR3 DNA is TGTGCCAGCAGCTACATGCAATCCTACGAGCAGTACTTC. Protein product: CASSYMQSYEQYF.

The chain carries TRBV18 and TRBJ2-7; no clear D gene. CDR1 is KGHSH and CDR2 is LQKENI in the germline V gene. Trimming took off 2 bases at V and 1 base at J, with 12 bases between the two ends. CDR3 length: 15 amino acids. The CDR3 DNA follows: TGTGCCAGCTCACCAGGGGTGATGAGTTCCTACGAGCAGTACTTC. Translated, it gives CASSPGVMSSYEQYF.

V gene TRBV4-1 combines with J gene TRBJ2-3; either TRBD1 or TRBD2 may supply D (6 bases each). The V gene lost 5 bases and the J gene lost 0 bases, with 12 bases spanning the gap. Per the germline V gene, CDR1 is MGHRA and CDR2 is YSYEKL. The CDR3 contains 15 residues. CDR3 sequence: CASSYRGPSTDTQYF. DNA for the CDR3: TGCGCCAGCAGCTACCGGGGGCCCAGCACAGATACGCAGTATTTT.

The chain joins TRBV2 to TRBJ2-7; D is unresolved. Germline CDR1 reads SNHLY; CDR2 reads FYNNEI. The CDR3 is 13 amino acids. The ends were cut back, 3 bases at V and 1 base at J, with 7 bases in the middle. The CDR3 loop is CASSDSISYEQYF. CDR3 coding DNA: TGTGCCAGCAGTGATTCTATTTCCTACGAGCAGTACTTC.

V usage is TRBV14 and J usage is TRBJ2-7, with 8 bases fitting TRBD1. Per germline, CDR1 SGHDN and CDR2 FVKESK. With 4 bases clipped from V and 1 base from J, the junction kept 6 bases outside the gene matches. The CDR3 covers 15 residues. The CDR3 sequence is CASSPRQGRSYEQYF. In DNA form, the CDR3 reads TGTGCCAGCAGCCCGCGACAGGGGAGGTCCTACGAGCAGTACTTC. Complete variable domain (other parts from reference TRBV14 and TRBJ2-7): EAGVTQFPSHSVIEKGQTVTLRCDPISGHDNLYWYRRVMGKEIKFLLHFVKESKQDESGMPNNRFLAERTGGTYSTLKVQPAELEDSGVYFCASSPRQGRSYEQYFGPGTRLTVT.

The rearrangement joins TRBV10-3 to TRBJ2-7, with no clear D. Germline CDR1 reads ENHRY; CDR2 reads SYGVKD. This CDR3 has 14 residues. Trimming shortened V by 2 bases and J by 1 base, and 9 bases separated the two germline ends. The chain's CDR3 is CAISEGYLSYEQYF. The CDR3 nucleotides read TGTGCCATCAGTGAGGGTTACTTGTCCTACGAGCAGTACTTC.

This chain joins TRBV5-4 and TRBJ1-1; TRBD1 might be the D (5 bases). V was shortened by 0 bases and J by 6 bases, with 9 bases between the two germline ends. The length of the CDR3 is 13 residues. Looked up from germline, CDR1 is SGHNT and CDR2 is YYREEE (reference sequence). The CDR3 spells CASSLGWGAEAFF. CDR3 nucleotides: TGTGCCAGCAGCTTGGGGTGGGGCGCTGAAGCTTTCTTT. The complete variable domain, with remaining parts taken from reference TRBV5-4 and TRBJ1-1, reads ETGVTQSPTHLIKTRGQQVTLRCSSQSGHNTVSWYQQALGQGPQFIFQYYREEENGRGNFPPRFSGLQFPNYSSELNVNALELDDSALYLCASSLGWGAEAFFGQGTRLTVV.

The chain carries TRBV29-1 and TRBJ1-1; D is ambiguous. Trimming removed 4 bases at V and 7 bases at J, with 16 bases between. The germline V gene encodes CDR1 SQVTM and CDR2 ANQGSEA. The CDR3 covers 13 residues. The CDR3 nucleotides read TGCAGCGTTGGTCAGGTGGGAAAGGATGAAGCTTTCTTT. It codes for CSVGQVGKDEAFF.